These 6 T cell receptor beta chains share one sample of origin, sequenced in a study of blood T cell repertoires in COVID-19. Generated by immunoSEQ multiplex PCR, the TCRdb table keeps only in-frame clones and is missing some. The sample records about 160,000 clones, roughly 80% being singletons. Specimen: peripheral blood. The receptor set was obtained from a man in his fifties or sixties with acute or convalescent COVID-19.

The chain recombines TRBV21-1 with TRBJ1-4; the D call TRBD1 from the table was never checked on the DNA. TRBV21-1 is a pseudogene locus. The CDR3 length is 16 residues. This CDR3 reads CASSIHRGPTNEKLFF. In DNA form, the CDR3 reads TGTGCCAGCAGCATACACAGGGGACCAACTAATGAAAAACTGTTTTTT.

This clone appeared a single time. The CDR3 nucleotides read TGTGCCAGCAGACCTCCGACAGGGAGCTATGGCTACACCTTC. Protein product: CASRPPTGSYGYTF. This chain connects TRBV6-2 or TRBV6-3 to TRBJ1-2, with 7 nucleotides matching TRBD1. The CDR3 runs to 14 residues. V shed 6 bases, J shed 4 bases, and the junction held 8 bases outside the gene matches. The V gene's germline CDR1 is MNHEY and CDR2 SVGEGT.

This sequence joins TRBV30 and TRBJ1-1, with no clear D. Trimming left V 2 bases short and J 1 base short, with 11 bases between. The CDR3 extends over 14 amino acids. Germline CDR1 reads GTSNPN; CDR2 reads SVGIG (reference sequence). The CDR3 region has the DNA TGTGCCTGGAGTAGAACAGCCGGGAACACTGAAGCTTTCTTT. Encoded protein: CAWSRTAGNTEAFF.

This chain connects TRBV5-1 to TRBJ1-4; 7 bases agree with TRBD1. Germline-derived CDR1 and CDR2 are SGHRS and YFSETQ. CDR3 size: 17 residues. V lost 3 bases, J lost 6 bases, and 14 bases stayed unmatched. In DNA form, the CDR3 reads TGCGCCAGCAGCTGGGGGGAGACGGGACAGATCCATGAAAAACTGTTTTTT. This encodes CASSWGETGQIHEKLFF.

The V and J genes are TRBV5-4 and TRBJ2-5; a possible D gene is TRBD1 (6 bases). From germline, CDR1 is SGHNT and CDR2 YYREEE (reference sequence). V dropped 3 bases and J dropped 5 bases, with 11 bases sitting between them. The CDR3 is 13 amino acids. The CDR3 DNA sequence: TGTGCCAGCAGCTCACAGGGAAGCGAGACCCAGTACTTC. Translated: CASSSQGSETQYF.

This chain uses TRBV6-5 with TRBJ1-3; D perhaps matches TRBD1 (5 bases). The CDR3 is made up of 15 amino acids. Germline V CDR1 and CDR2: MNHEY, SVGAGI. Trimming removed 4 bases from V and 4 bases from J, with 14 bases in between. In DNA form, the CDR3 reads TGTGCCAGCAGTTCCGACCAGGGTGGAGGAAACACCATATATTTT. This encodes CASSSDQGGGNTIYF.